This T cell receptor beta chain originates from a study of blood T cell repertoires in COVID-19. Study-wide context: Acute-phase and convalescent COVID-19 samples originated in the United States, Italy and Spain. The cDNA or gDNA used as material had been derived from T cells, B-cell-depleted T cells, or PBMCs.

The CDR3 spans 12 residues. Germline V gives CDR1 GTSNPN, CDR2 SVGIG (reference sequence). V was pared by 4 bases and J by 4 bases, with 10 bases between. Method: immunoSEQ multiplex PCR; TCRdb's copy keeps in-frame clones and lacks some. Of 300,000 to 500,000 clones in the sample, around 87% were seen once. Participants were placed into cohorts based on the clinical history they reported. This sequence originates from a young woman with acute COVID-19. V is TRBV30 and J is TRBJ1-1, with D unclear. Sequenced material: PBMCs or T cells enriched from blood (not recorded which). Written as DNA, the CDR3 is TGTGCCTGGATACGAGGTCGCACTGAAGCTTTCTTT. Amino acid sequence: CAWIRGRTEAFF.